Listed here are 10 T cell receptor beta chains from one sample, sequenced in a study of cytomegalovirus exposure and HLA in healthy donors (dated by TCRdb to 2017 to 2019). Receptor amplification or capture employed the immunoSEQ multiplex PCR assay. For the multiplex PCR, a mixture combining 60 forward primers for TCR Vbeta segments and 13 reverse primers for TCR Jbeta segments was used. This is the immuneACCESS table as TCRdb keeps it, with only in-frame sequences that have V and J called. A part of the clones is gone; compared with another copy, unresolved V genes explain less than half, and the rest is unexplained. Present in this sample are 95,000 to 100,000 clones, around three quarters of which were seen just once. Together, the top ten hold 16% of the sample. Sample: PBMCs. Source of these receptors: a man in his 60s in good health and CMV-seropositive.

The chain combines TRBV10-1 with TRBJ2-3; the D is unclear. The V and J ends lost 2 bases and 0 bases respectively, with 3 bases between them. The CDR3 consists of 13 residues. CDR1 WNHNN and CDR2 SYGVQD come from the germline V gene (reference sequence). The CDR3: CASSETSTDTQYF. Written as DNA, the CDR3 is TGCGCCAGCAGTGAGACTAGCACAGATACGCAGTATTTT.

V and J are TRBV7-9 and TRBJ2-2, with D hard to call. V lost 1 base and J lost 0, with 6 bases in between. The germline gives CDR1 SEHNR, CDR2 FQNEAQ (reference sequence). The CDR3 consists of 15 residues. The CDR3 spells CASSLVGPNTGELFF. For the CDR3, the DNA is TGTGCCAGCAGCTTAGTTGGGCCGAACACCGGGGAGCTGTTTTTT.

Comment on this clone: One end of the junction fails to match germline, which may point to a read error. The V gene is TRBV7-9, the J gene TRBJ2-1; no firm D call. The CDR3 consists of 8 residues. Looked up from germline, CDR1 is SEHNR and CDR2 is FQNEAQ (reference sequence). CDR3 sequence reads: CSSSLRFF. The CDR3 nucleotides are TGTTCCAGCAGCTTGAGATTCTTC.

J is TRBJ2-3 and V is TRBV29-1; 7 bases fit TRBD2. Germline V gene lookup returns CDR1 SQVTM and CDR2 ANQGSEA. The CDR3 is 16 amino acids. Unmatched junction bases numbered 14, after V lost 8 bases and J lost 0 bases. CDR3 in DNA: TGCAGCCCCGAAAGAAGACTAGCCTTTAGCACAGATACGCAGTATTTT. Encoded protein: CSPERRLAFSTDTQYF.

J is TRBJ2-5 and V is TRBV6-1; 9 positions match TRBD1. The assigned J gene may be wrong: the sequence end matches TRBJ2-7 better. The CDR3 totals 13 residues. From germline, CDR1 is MNHNS and CDR2 SASEGT. CDR3 region: CASRRDRAAEQYF. Here the CDR3 DNA reads TGTGCCAGCCGACGGGACAGGGCGGCCGAGCAGTACTTC.

V and J are TRBV29-1 and TRBJ1-2; tentative D call: TRBD1 (6 bases). V gave up 8 bases and J gave up 6 bases, with 19 bases separating them. From germline, CDR1 is SQVTM and CDR2 ANQGSEA. This CDR3 contains 13 residues. The CDR3 region is CSTSGGRADGYTF. The CDR3 nucleotides are TGCAGCACCTCGGGGGGCAGGGCTGATGGCTACACCTTC.

The rearrangement joins TRBV4-2 to TRBJ2-3; 15 bases are shared with TRBD2. This CDR3 is built from 16 residues. V shed 3 bases, J shed 5 bases, and the junction held 3 bases outside the gene matches. CDR1 is LGHNA and CDR2 is YNFKEQ in the germline V gene. In DNA form, the CDR3 reads TGTGCCAGCAGCCAGGGACTAGCGGGGGGTGTAGATACGCAGTATTTT. It specifies CASSQGLAGGVDTQYF.

A single count supports this clone. The chain is built from TRBV29-1 and TRBJ2-1; 13 nucleotides agree with TRBD2. J gave up 2 bases and V 4 bases, and 8 bases lay outside the gene matches. The CDR3 runs 17 residues. Germline loops: CDR1 SQVTM, CDR2 ANQGSEA. Written as DNA, the CDR3 is TGCAGCGTTGCCGGGACTAGCGGGGAGGTAGCCTACAATGAGCAGTTCTTC. It codes for CSVAGTSGEVAYNEQFF.

The chain joins TRBV5-1 to TRBJ1-1, with D perhaps matching TRBD1 (6 bases). Germline assignment: CDR1 SGHRS and CDR2 YFSETQ. Between the trimmed V and J ends, which lost 5 bases and 0 bases, there was a span of 11 bases. The CDR3 consists of 14 residues. The DNA of the CDR3 is TGCGCCAGCAGTTGGACAGACATGAACACTGAAGCTTTCTTT. It encodes CASSWTDMNTEAFF.

The rearrangement joins TRBV5-4 to TRBJ1-1, with TRBD1 identical over 9 bases. V lost 4 bases and J lost 5; bases outside the gene matches: 9. This CDR3 contains 15 residues. From germline, CDR1 is SGHNT and CDR2 YYREEE (reference sequence). The CDR3 nucleotides are TGTGCCAGCAGCAGTAACAGGGGGCAGGGAACTGAAGCTTTCTTT. Its translation is CASSSNRGQGTEAFF.